This passage covers 18 T cell receptor beta chains from one sample sequenced in a study of blood T cell repertoires in COVID-19. TCRdb's copy holds only in-frame clones and misses some; the assay was immunoSEQ multiplex PCR. The sample consists of roughly 230,000 clones, around 83% of them appearing once. The sequenced sample consisted of peripheral blood. The receptors were sampled from a woman between 50 and 59 years old with acute or convalescent COVID-19.

The gene calls are TRBV28 and TRBJ2-7; maybe TRBD1 (6 bases). This CDR3 has 15 residues. V was clipped by 8 bases and J by 1 base, with 18 bases between them. Per the germline V gene, CDR1 is MDHEN and CDR2 is SYDVKM. CDR3 sequence (DNA): TGTGCCAGCCGACGGAGACAGGAACCTTCCTACGAGCAGTACTTC. Translation gives CASRRRQEPSYEQYF.

This chain joins TRBV7-2 and TRBJ2-1; 13 positions match TRBD2. The V segment lost 2 bases and the J segment 5 bases; nucleotides outside the gene matches: 3. The CDR3 covers 16 residues. From germline, CDR1 is SGHTA and CDR2 FQGNSA. CDR3: CASSLLGLAGDNEQFF. The CDR3 nucleotides read TGTGCCAGCAGCTTACTCGGACTAGCGGGAGACAATGAGCAGTTCTTC.

V and J are TRBV5-1 and TRBJ1-1; 8 bases are shared with TRBD1. The CDR3 has 14 residues. V lost 0 bases, J lost 4 bases, and 2 bases stayed unmatched. Germline V lookup: CDR1 SGHRS, CDR2 YFSETQ. CDR3 sequence: CASSLDRGSTEAFF. For the CDR3, the DNA is TGCGCCAGCAGCTTGGACAGGGGGAGCACTGAAGCTTTCTTT.

J is TRBJ1-1 and V is TRBV7-8, with D hard to call. Trimming pared 2 bases from V and 7 bases from J, leaving 11 bases between. This CDR3 is 13 amino acids long. Per germline, CDR1 SGHVS and CDR2 FQNEAQ. CDR3 residues: CASSLSQTVEAFF. The CDR3 DNA reads TGTGCCAGCAGCTTATCCCAAACAGTTGAAGCTTTCTTT.

The rearrangement links TRBV3-1 (or the pseudogene TRBV3-2) to TRBJ1-3; no reliable D call. The CDR3 is 14 residues long. V was trimmed by 2 bases and J by 1 base, leaving 6 bases between them. The germline V gene has CDR1 LGHDT and CDR2 YNNKEL (reference sequence). The CDR3 sequence: CASSQQASGNTIYF. In DNA form, the CDR3 reads TGTGCCAGCAGCCAACAGGCTTCTGGAAACACCATATATTTT.

The chain joins TRBV10-3 to TRBJ2-7; 10 bases align to TRBD1. CDR1 and CDR2 from the germline V gene are ENHRY and SYGVKD. The CDR3 contains 14 residues. V shed 6 bases, J shed 3 bases, and the junction held 5 bases outside the gene matches. CDR3 region: CAISGTGALYEQYF. In DNA form, the CDR3 reads TGTGCCATCAGCGGGACAGGGGCCCTCTACGAGCAGTACTTC.

CDR3 coding DNA: TGTGCCAGCAGCTTAGTCGTCGCAGGGGAGAGATCACCCCTCCACTTT. Its protein is CASSLVVAGERSPLHF. This chain uses TRBV7-2 with TRBJ1-6, with D perhaps matching TRBD1 (6 bases). This CDR3 contains 16 residues. Germline CDR1 reads SGHTA; CDR2 reads FQGNSA. V lost 1 base, J lost 10 bases, and 17 bases lay in between.

The CDR3 region is CAWSSRDFQNTEAFF. In DNA form, the CDR3 reads TGTGCCTGGAGTTCGCGGGACTTCCAGAACACTGAAGCTTTCTTT. J is TRBJ1-1 and V is TRBV30; the D gene is possibly TRBD1 (5 bases). Germline assignment: CDR1 GTSNPN and CDR2 SVGIG (reference sequence). V was cut by 2 bases and J by 1 base, with 14 bases left in between. The CDR3 length is 15 residues.

This sequence joins TRBV5-4 and TRBJ2-3; D not certain. The CDR3 contains 15 residues. V was pared by 2 bases and J by 2 bases, with 12 bases between. The germline V gene encodes CDR1 SGHNT and CDR2 YYREEE (reference sequence). The CDR3 sequence: CASSLVTSNTDTQYF. CDR3 in DNA: TGTGCCAGCAGCTTAGTGACTTCCAACACAGATACGCAGTATTTT.

The chain carries TRBV6-5 and TRBJ1-3; D gene unclear. CDR1 MNHEY and CDR2 SVGAGI come from the germline V gene. The CDR3 has 15 amino acids. The V end was cut by 6 bases, the J end by 0 bases, with 12 bases between. The CDR3 nucleotides read TGTGCCAGCAGGGGTACAGTGCTCTCTGGAAACACCATATATTTT. Its translation: CASRGTVLSGNTIYF.

The rearrangement uses TRBV2 and TRBJ1-2, with 7 bases identical to TRBD1. The CDR3 spans 17 residues. V gave up 8 bases and J gave up 4 bases; unmatched junction bases: 19. Germline assignment: CDR1 SNHLY and CDR2 FYNNEI. The CDR3, as DNA: TGTGCCAGCTCGTCCGACTTGGGTCGGGGACAGATCTATGGCTACACCTTC. Its translation is CASSSDLGRGQIYGYTF. Looking up the rest from reference TRBV2 and TRBJ1-2 gives the full variable domain: EPEVTQTPSHQVTQMGQEVILRCVPISNHLYFYWYRQILGQKVEFLVSFYNNEISEKSEIFDDQFSVERPDGSNFTLKIRSTKLEDSAMYFCASSSDLGRGQIYGYTFGSGTRLTVV.

This clone showed up just a few times. CDR3 loop: CASSFGTVYGYTF. Here the CDR3 DNA reads TGTGCCAGCAGTTTTGGGACAGTCTATGGCTACACCTTC. The chain carries TRBV12-3 or TRBV12-4 and TRBJ1-2; the match to TRBD1 covers 7 bases. Unmatched junction bases numbered 2, after V lost 3 bases and J lost 4 bases. The CDR3 length is 13 residues.

The V gene is TRBV5-1, the J gene TRBJ2-2; a weak D match, TRBD2 (5 bases). Germline V gene lookup returns CDR1 SGHRS and CDR2 YFSETQ. This CDR3 has 16 residues. V dropped 6 bases and J dropped 6 bases, with 21 bases sitting between them. The CDR3, as DNA: TGCGCCAGCACCCTCGCGGGCGCCTCGGGCTCCGGGGAGCTGTTTTTT. Its protein is CASTLAGASGSGELFF. Combining the CDR3 with reference TRBV5-1 and TRBJ2-2 gives the whole variable domain KAGVTQTPRYLIKTRGQQVTLSCSPISGHRSVSWYQQTPGQGLQFLFEYFSETQRNKGNFPGRFSGRQFSNSRSEMNVSTLELGDSALYLCASTLAGASGSGELFFGEGSRLTVL.

The gene calls are TRBV6-5 and TRBJ2-1; perhaps TRBD2 as D (5 bases). V dropped 3 bases and J dropped 15 bases, with 18 bases sitting between them. This CDR3 region has 13 residues. Germline CDR1 MNHEY, CDR2 SVGAGI. CDR3 nucleotides: TGTGCCAGCAGTTATAAGTCGGGGTTCCCTCGGTTCTTC. Its protein product is CASSYKSGFPRFF.

V and J are TRBV3-1 (or the pseudogene TRBV3-2) and TRBJ2-7; possible D gene TRBD1, 7 bases. Per the germline V gene, CDR1 is LGHDT and CDR2 is YNNKEL (reference sequence). This CDR3 is 14 amino acids long. Trimming pared 3 bases from V and 4 bases from J, leaving 13 bases between. Here the CDR3 reads CASSHQTGRYEQYF. The DNA for the CDR3 is TGTGCCAGCAGCCATCAGACAGGGAGGTACGAGCAGTACTTC.

This sequence joins TRBV7-2 and TRBJ2-3; 7 bases map to TRBD2. V trimming: 5 bases; J trimming: 2 bases; junction bases outside the gene matches: 7. Germline V gives CDR1 SGHTA, CDR2 FQGNSA. The CDR3 totals 15 residues. Written as DNA, the CDR3 is TGTGCCAGCAGCCCCGGGACTACTCCCACAGATACGCAGTATTTT. Translation: CASSPGTTPTDTQYF.

The chain has TRBV19 and TRBJ2-3; no clear D. Germline-derived CDR1 and CDR2 are LNHDA and SQIVND (reference sequence). The CDR3 is 11 residues long. V lost 3 bases, J lost 6 bases, and 4 bases lay in between. The DNA of the CDR3 is TGTGCCAGTAGTATCGAGGATACGCAGTATTTT. Protein: CASSIEDTQYF.

The chain combines TRBV19 with TRBJ1-5, with 8 positions matching TRBD1. This CDR3 region has 18 residues. Per the germline V gene, CDR1 is LNHDA and CDR2 is SQIVND (reference sequence). With 7 bases clipped from V and 4 bases from J, the junction kept 18 bases outside the gene matches. The CDR3 DNA reads TGTGCCAGTACCGATCCCCGGGGACAGGCGGGTTTGAATCAGCCCCAGCATTTT. Translating it yields CASTDPRGQAGLNQPQHF.